The T cell receptor beta chain described here comes from a study of blood T cell repertoires in COVID-19. Sequencing was performed with immunoSEQ multiplex PCR; in TCRdb, only in-frame clones are kept and a portion is missing. The data show tens of thousands of clones, approximately 88% seen once. The CDR3 is made up of 17 amino acids. Germline V gene data show CDR1 as SGHRS and CDR2 as YFSETQ. After removal of 2 bases from V and 1 base from J, the junction contained 8 bases not matched to a gene. This chain joins TRBV5-1 and TRBJ2-1; 8 positions agree with TRBD2. Sequencing was performed on peripheral blood. This clonotype was obtained from a man of 80 years or more with active or convalescent COVID-19. The DNA for the CDR3 is TGCGCCAGCAGCTTATTCGGACGCGGGAGGTCCTACAATGAGCAGTTCTTC. Amino acids: CASSLFGRGRSYNEQFF.